This entry features one T cell receptor (beta chain) sequence. Its antigen is still unknown. This specimen belongs to a study of T cells in localized non-small cell lung cancer. Findings and limits, study-wide: Of the tissues analyzed, uninvolved adjacent lung showed maximal T cell clonality, greater than tumor. Sequencing involved a lone tumor region, leaving heterogeneity possible.

There are 13 residues in the CDR3. Germline V gives CDR1 MNHEY, CDR2 SVGAGI. Trimming removed 4 bases at V and 7 bases at J, with 11 bases between. The data were produced by immunoSEQ multiplex PCR, yet TCRdb's version contains in-frame clones alone and is incomplete. The repertoire holds about 76,000 clones, with less than 85% as singletons. This chain connects TRBV6-5 to TRBJ2-4, with unresolved D. This clonotype was obtained from a female donor older than 55 with stage I lung adenocarcinoma. The sample in question was peripheral blood, obtained before any cancer treatment. As DNA, the CDR3 is TGTGCCAGCAGTTCCCAAGACGGGAACATTCAGTACTTC. Protein: CASSSQDGNIQYF.